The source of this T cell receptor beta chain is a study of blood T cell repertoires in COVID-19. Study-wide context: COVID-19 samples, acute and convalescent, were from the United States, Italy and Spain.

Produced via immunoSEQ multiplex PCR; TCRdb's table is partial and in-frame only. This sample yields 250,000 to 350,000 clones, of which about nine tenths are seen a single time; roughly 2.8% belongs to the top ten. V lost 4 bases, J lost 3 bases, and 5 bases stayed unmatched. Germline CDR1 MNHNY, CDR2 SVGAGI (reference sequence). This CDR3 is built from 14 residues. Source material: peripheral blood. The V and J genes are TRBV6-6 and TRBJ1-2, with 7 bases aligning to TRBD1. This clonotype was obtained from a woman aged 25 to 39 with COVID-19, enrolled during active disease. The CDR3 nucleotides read TGTGCCAGCAGTTCCGACAGGGACGACTATGGCTACACCTTC. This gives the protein CASSSDRDDYGYTF.